The clone carrying this T cell receptor beta chain was recorded a few times. The data were obtained in a study of T cell responses to AZD1222 COVID-19 vaccine. Trimming left V 5 bases short and J 4 bases short, with 11 bases between. This CDR3 contains 13 residues. CDR1 MNHEY and CDR2 SMNVEV come from the germline V gene (reference sequence). Sequenced by immunoSEQ multiplex PCR; TCRdb stores in-frame clones only, minus some. The table shows about 110,000 clones, with around 92% occurring only once. The chain is built from TRBV27 and TRBJ1-1; no firm D call. The sample here was peripheral blood, taken 28 days after the second AZD1222 dose. This TCR was sampled from an adult who received the AZD1222 COVID-19 vaccine. The DNA of the CDR3 is TGTGCCAGCAGTCCGTCCCTGCGCACTGAAGCTTTCTTT. This codes for CASSPSLRTEAFF.